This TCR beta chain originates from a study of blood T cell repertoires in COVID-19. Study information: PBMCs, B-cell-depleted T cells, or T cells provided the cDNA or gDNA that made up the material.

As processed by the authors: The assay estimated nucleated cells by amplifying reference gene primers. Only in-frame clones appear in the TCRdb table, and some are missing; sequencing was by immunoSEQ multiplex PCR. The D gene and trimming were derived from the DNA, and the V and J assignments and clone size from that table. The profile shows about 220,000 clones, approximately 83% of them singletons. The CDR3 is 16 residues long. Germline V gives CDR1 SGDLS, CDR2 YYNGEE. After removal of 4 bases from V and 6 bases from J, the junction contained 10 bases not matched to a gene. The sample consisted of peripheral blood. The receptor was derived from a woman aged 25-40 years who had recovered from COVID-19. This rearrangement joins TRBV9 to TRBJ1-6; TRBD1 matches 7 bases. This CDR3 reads CASSPRGQAINSPLHF. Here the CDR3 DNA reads TGTGCCAGCAGCCCAAGGGGGCAGGCGATTAATTCACCCCTCCACTTT.